These 3 T cell receptor beta chains share one sample of origin, sequenced in a study of blood T cell repertoires in COVID-19. The assay was immunoSEQ multiplex PCR, and TCRdb's table has in-frame clones only and misses some. In the table there are 300,000 to 350,000 clones, 80% to 90% of which are singletons. Sequenced input: PBMCs or T cells enriched from blood (not recorded which). The receptors originated from a man aged 25-45 years who had recovered from COVID-19.

Comments on this clone: One end of the junction is discordant with germline, which a read error may explain. V usage is TRBV9 and J usage is TRBJ1-6; D call uncertain. CDR1 is SGDLS, CDR2 YYNGEE, per germline. The CDR3 covers 12 residues. The DNA for the CDR3 is TGTGCCAGCAGCGGAGATAACTCACCCCTCCACTTT. This gives the protein CASSGDNSPLHF.

The CDR3 region is CATAGTGSSYNSPLHF. Written as DNA, the CDR3 is TGTGCCACAGCCGGGACAGGGAGCTCCTATAATTCACCCCTCCACTTT. The rearrangement joins TRBV27 to TRBJ1-6, with TRBD1 matching over 9 bases. Germline values: CDR1 MNHEY, CDR2 SMNVEV (reference sequence). This CDR3 is 16 amino acids long. V was clipped by 10 bases and J by 0 bases; unmatched bases: 7.

The rearrangement joins TRBV10-3 to TRBJ1-2; a possible D gene is TRBD1 (6 bases). Germline V CDR1 and CDR2: ENHRY, SYGVKD. There are 15 residues in the CDR3. The V gene lost 0 bases and the J gene lost 4 bases, with 12 bases spanning the gap. CDR3 in DNA: TGTGCCATCAGTGAGTCGGACAGCAAATTCTATGGCTACACCTTC. Translation gives CAISESDSKFYGYTF.